This TCR beta chain comes out of a study of OX40 agonist ivuxolimab in advanced cancers. Trimming took 1 base from V and 6 from J; bases not matched to a gene: 4. The germline CDR1 and CDR2 sequences are MGHRA and YSYEKL. The CDR3 sequence is 14 residues long. Enrollment shut out patients with autoimmune disease history or systemic immunosuppression. Generated by immunoSEQ multiplex PCR, the TCRdb table keeps only in-frame clones and is missing some. The sample lists about 93,000 clones, just over 90% seen once, with 0.45% to 0.55% in the top ten. On this clone itself: The antigen is not known.

Study results and limitations: Partial responders receiving 0.1-3.0 mg/kg showed among the lowest clonal expansion. The average count of expanded clones was higher among CD8+ T cells than among CD4+. The study observed clonal expansion of CD4+ and CD8+ blood T cells by week 6 at 0.1 to 3.0 mg/kg.

The clonotype originates from an adult with an advanced solid tumor such as melanoma, head and neck, liver or kidney cancer. Material: CD4+ or CD8+ T cells sorted from blood, obtained in a trial of the OX40 agonist ivuxolimab. This chain connects TRBV4-1 to TRBJ2-3; 7 bases align to TRBD2. CDR3: CASSQATSADTQYF. CDR3 coding DNA: TGCGCCAGCAGCCAAGCAACTAGCGCGGATACGCAGTATTTT.